This T cell receptor (beta chain) was captured by sequencing in a study of cytomegalovirus exposure and HLA in healthy donors. A multiplex PCR was run with 60 Vbeta primers and 13 Jbeta primers. Assay used: immunoSEQ multiplex PCR; TCRdb lists only in-frame clones, some missing. The data contain under 200,000 clones, under 80% of them singletons. Only one count was recorded for this clone. The specimen was PBMCs. The sequence was obtained from a young woman in good health and CMV-seronegative.

The DNA of the CDR3 is TGTGCCAGCAGTGAATGGACAGGGGGCGGCACAGATACGCAGTATTTT. This gives the protein CASSEWTGGGTDTQYF. The V and J genes are TRBV2 and TRBJ2-3; the match to TRBD1 covers 11 bases. With 2 bases clipped from V and 1 base from J, the junction kept 2 bases outside the gene matches. Germline CDR1 SNHLY, CDR2 FYNNEI. CDR3 size: 16 residues.